This is a list of T cell receptor beta chains from one sample in a study of cytomegalovirus exposure and HLA in healthy donors. This table comes from immunoSEQ multiplex PCR, and its TCRdb copy is limited to in-frame clones, with some not included. The sample lists some 150,000 clones; about 89% were seen once. Sequenced sample: PBMCs. Receptor source: a man aged 18-30 years in good health and CMV-seronegative. The CDR3 runs from the conserved cysteine through the conserved F or W. The D gene is left open where the match is weak. The size of a clone is reported for some rows only, either as once, few or many, or as a class for expanded clones.

TRBV6-1	NA	TRBJ1-5	TRBD1	TGTGCCAGCAGGGAACTAGACAGGGGGATTTATAGCAATCAGCCCCAGCATTTT	CASRELDRGIYSNQPQHF
TRBV5-1	NA	TRBJ1-2	NA	TGCGCCAGCAGCTTGGCCTCGGGTATCGAGGGCTACACCTTC	CASSLASGIEGYTF
TRBV9	NA	TRBJ1-6	NA	TGTGCCAGCAGCGTTTACAGGGATAATTCACCCCTCCACTTT	CASSVYRDNSPLHF
TRBV5-1	NA	TRBJ2-3	NA	TGCGCCAGCAGAAGCGAGAACACAGATACGCAGTATTTT	CASRSENTDTQYF
TRBV11-2	NA	TRBJ1-3	NA	TGTGCCAGCAGCTTAGACCCGGGAATCTCTGGAAACACCATATATTTT	CASSLDPGISGNTIYF
TRBV5-5	NA	TRBJ1-3	NA	TGTGCCAGCAGCTGGACAGCCTCTGGAAACACCATATATTTT	CASSWTASGNTIYF
TRBV6-5	NA	TRBJ1-1	TRBD1	TGTGCCAGCGGCGAACAGGGGGCTGAAGCTTTCTTT	CASGEQGAEAFF
TRBV18	NA	TRBJ1-3	TRBD1	TGTGCCAGCTCACCACGTGAGCAGGGGGCGGCTGGAAACACCATATATTTT	CASSPREQGAAGNTIYF
TRBV5-4	once	TRBJ2-1	NA	TGTGCCAGCAGCTTGGAGCCTCGAACGGGAAATGAGCAGTTCTTC	CASSLEPRTGNEQFF
TRBV5-8	NA	TRBJ2-3	NA	TGTGCCAGCAGCTTGGGGGCCCCAACCACAGATACGCAGTATTTT	CASSLGAPTTDTQYF
TRBV18	NA	TRBJ2-2	NA	TGTGCCAGCTCACCACTGACAAGACAGAGCACCGGGGAGCTGTTTTTT	CASSPLTRQSTGELFF
TRBV11-2	NA	TRBJ1-2	NA	TGTGCCAGCAGCTTATCCCAGGAAAGCTATGGCTACACCTTC	CASSLSQESYGYTF
TRBV19	NA	TRBJ2-1	NA	TGTGCCAGTAGTGGACAGAGCTTCGCCTACAATGAGCAGTTCTTC	CASSGQSFAYNEQFF
TRBV27	NA	TRBJ2-7	TRBD1	TGTGCCAGCAAGTCGGGACAGACCTACGAGCAGTACTTC	CASKSGQTYEQYF
TRBV10-1	NA	TRBJ2-1	NA	TGCGCCAGCAGGTGGGAGGCTCACAATACAATGGAGCAGTTCTTC	CASRWEAHNTMEQFF
TRBV7-2	NA	TRBJ2-1	TRBD2	TGTGCCAGCAGCTTAAGGCCTAGCGGGAGCTGGGATGAGCAGTTCTTC	CASSLRPSGSWDEQFF
TRBV5-1	NA	TRBJ2-1	NA	TGCGCCAGCAGCTTGGGGCTAGTCAATGAGCAGTTCTTC	CASSLGLVNEQFF
TRBV5-5	NA	TRBJ2-5	TRBD2	TGTGCCAGCAGCTTGGAACTAGCGGGAGTAAGGGTAGAGACCCAGTACTTC	CASSLELAGVRVETQYF